Given below is one T cell receptor (beta chain) in context. Per the germline V gene, CDR1 is SQVTM and CDR2 is ANQGSEA. The CDR3 is 13 residues long. J lost 1 base, V lost 6 bases, and 6 bases had no gene match. Through template switching, a universal primer site was introduced, and the cDNA contained unique molecular identifiers. In TCRdb, the 5' RACE reads were re-called with MiXCR into one record per CDR3 protein. The sample records some 690,000 distinct CDR3 sequences, around 20% being singletons. This record comes from a study of identical twins. The sample was also reused in another study, on T cells expressing NK-cell markers. In that study: There were seven HCMV-seropositive donors and one seronegative donor among the eight sequenced. The contribution of dominant NKG2C+ clonotypes to CD8+ T cells in five to seven donors was about 1.0-7.0%. No clear determination of HCMV specificity was made for expanded NKG2C+ T cell clones.

Sequenced sample: PBMCs. The chain combines TRBV29-1 with TRBJ2-7, with 7 bases fitting TRBD1. The TCR originated in a woman under 30 in good health. The CDR3 nucleotides read TGCAGCGTGGGAGTACAGGGGTCCTACGAGCAGTACTTC. Translated: CSVGVQGSYEQYF.